This T cell receptor (beta chain) was sequenced for a study of OX40 agonist ivuxolimab in advanced cancers. The repertoire was sequenced with immunoSEQ multiplex PCR; TCRdb's copy has only in-frame clones and lacks some. The data hold roughly 69,000 clones, with about nine tenths observed a single time. CDR1 is MDHEN and CDR2 is SYDVKM in the germline V gene. This CDR3 is 17 amino acids long. V shed 3 bases, J shed 1 base, and the junction held 11 bases outside the gene matches. This receptor was taken from an adult with an advanced solid tumor such as melanoma, head and neck, liver or kidney cancer. The rearrangement links TRBV28 to TRBJ1-1; TRBD1 aligns across 7 bases. Material: CD4+ or CD8+ T cells sorted from blood, obtained in a trial of the OX40 agonist ivuxolimab. The CDR3 region is CASSLILQGYQNTEAFF. CDR3 in DNA: TGTGCCAGCAGTTTGATTTTACAGGGGTATCAGAACACTGAAGCTTTCTTT.